These T cell receptor beta chains were read from a single sample in a study of beta chain features in type 1 diabetes. Repertoires were generated with immunoSEQ multiplex PCR, while TCRdb's copy carries only in-frame clones and drops some. Among about 240,000 clones listed, around a quarter were seen once. The specimen was central memory CD4+ T cells from blood. The receptors were gathered from a man in his thirties or forties in good health. Each CDR3 is given with its conserved first and last residue.

j_call,v_call,cdr3_aa
TRBJ2-1,TRBV10-3,CAISESRNVQFF
TRBJ1-1,TRBV6-6,CASSLRNTEAFF
TRBJ2-1,TRBV4-2,CASSQELGEQFF
TRBJ2-3,TRBV14,CASSQTHLAGGRSTDTQYF
TRBJ2-7,TRBV20-1,CSANRDEQYF
TRBJ2-2,TRBV6-5,CASTRAGGDTGELFF
TRBJ2-7,TRBV7-2,CASSSGRGDRPSSYEQYF
TRBJ2-7,TRBV30,CAWSPQGGEQYF
TRBJ1-1,TRBV9,CASSAGVMNTEAFF
TRBJ1-5,TRBV19,CASSQTGAQPQHF
TRBJ2-7,TRBV29-1,CSAATGGRHEQYF
TRBJ1-1,TRBV6-6,CASRIGSNTEAFF
TRBJ2-3,TRBV10-3,CAIRPGLAGGVDTQYF
TRBJ2-5,TRBV5-6,CASSFKKTSGSVLSETQYF
TRBJ2-3,TRBV7-2,CASSLGSGLPDTQYF
TRBJ2-1,TRBV14,CASSRASVQYNEQFF
TRBJ2-2,TRBV4-2,CASSLGLAGTRNTGELFF
TRBJ2-1,TRBV30,CAWSVVEEQFF
TRBJ2-3,TRBV5-1,CASSSTTDTQYF
TRBJ2-5,TRBV29-1,CSVAAGQTQETQYF
TRBJ2-6,TRBV28,CASTLSGANVLTF
TRBJ2-5,TRBV28,CASSFGTGETQYF
TRBJ2-7,TRBV28,CASSSQSGEQYF
TRBJ2-7,TRBV20-1,CSARTRGEQYF
TRBJ1-1,TRBV5-1,CASSLGTGRNTEAFF
TRBJ2-1,TRBV11-2,CASSSRGQGYNEQFF
TRBJ2-1,TRBV4-3,CASSQEWVGHAYNEQFF
TRBJ2-3,TRBV2,CASKKVISTDTQYF
TRBJ1-1,TRBV6-5,CASSYLGFGDEAFF
TRBJ2-1,TRBV18,CASSPNNEQFF
TRBJ2-5,TRBV10-3,CAISGSPGVGQETQYF
TRBJ2-7,TRBV7-2,CASSLAATGSYEQYF
TRBJ2-5,TRBV7-7,CASSLRGETQYF
TRBJ2-1,TRBV7-2,CASSTGQRGVF
TRBJ2-3,TRBV15,CATSGGGQGTDTQYF
TRBJ2-1,TRBV19,CASSRVRGDEQFF
TRBJ2-7,TRBV11-2,CASSPRPYEQYF
TRBJ1-2,TRBV6-6,CASSYLNDRDGYTF
TRBJ2-2,TRBV2,CASRGDRGRYTGELFF
TRBJ2-1,TRBV6-6,CASRAESSYNEQFF
TRBJ2-7,TRBV7-2,CASSEGGGLAYEQYF
TRBJ2-1,TRBV11-2,CASSLGAGSYNEQFF
TRBJ2-5,TRBV30,CAWSVSIAQETQYF
TRBJ2-2,TRBV28,CASSENTGELFF
TRBJ2-1,TRBV5-1,CASSFSPGQDNEQFF
TRBJ2-1,TRBV28,CASTLAGDNEQFF
TRBJ2-4,TRBV7-2,CASRADLTNIQYF
TRBJ2-3,TRBV7-2,CASSLGQADTQYF
TRBJ2-3,TRBV9,CASSVERGTRTDTQYF
TRBJ2-5,TRBV9,CASSSRGTGRGGETQYF
TRBJ2-1,TRBV30,CAWSVSSGAYNEQFF
TRBJ1-5,TRBV9,CASSVDWNQPQHF